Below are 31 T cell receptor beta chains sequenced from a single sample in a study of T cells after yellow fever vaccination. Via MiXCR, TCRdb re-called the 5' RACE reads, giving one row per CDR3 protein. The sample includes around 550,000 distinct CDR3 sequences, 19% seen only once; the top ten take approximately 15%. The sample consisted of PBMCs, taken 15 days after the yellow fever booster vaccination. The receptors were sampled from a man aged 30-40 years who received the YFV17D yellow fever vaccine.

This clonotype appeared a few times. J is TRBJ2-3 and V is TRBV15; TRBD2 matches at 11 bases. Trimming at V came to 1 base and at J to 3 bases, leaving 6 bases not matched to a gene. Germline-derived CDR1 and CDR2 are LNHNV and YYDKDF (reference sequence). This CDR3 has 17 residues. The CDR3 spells CATSRGATSGSTDTQYF. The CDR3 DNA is TGTGCCACCAGCAGAGGAGCCACTAGCGGGAGTACAGATACGCAGTATTTT. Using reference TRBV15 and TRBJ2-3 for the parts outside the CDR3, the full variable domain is DAMVIQNPRYQVTQFGKPVTLSCSQTLNHNVMYWYQQKSSQAPKLLFHYYDKDFNNEADTPDNFQSRRPNTSFCFLDIRSPGLGDTAMYLCATSRGATSGSTDTQYFGPGTRLTVL.

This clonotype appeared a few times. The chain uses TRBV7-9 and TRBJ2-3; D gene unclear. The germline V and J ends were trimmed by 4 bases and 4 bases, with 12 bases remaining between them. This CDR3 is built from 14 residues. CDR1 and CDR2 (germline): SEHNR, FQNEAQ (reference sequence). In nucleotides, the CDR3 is TGTGCCAGCAGCTCCTCACTTACGGCAGATACGCAGTATTTT. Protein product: CASSSSLTADTQYF.

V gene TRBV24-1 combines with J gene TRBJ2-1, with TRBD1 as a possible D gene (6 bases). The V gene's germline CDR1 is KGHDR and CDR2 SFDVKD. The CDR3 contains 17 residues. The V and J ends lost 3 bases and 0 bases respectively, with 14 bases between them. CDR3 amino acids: CATSDGDIPGSYNEQFF. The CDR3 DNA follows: TGTGCCACCAGTGATGGGGACATTCCTGGCTCCTACAATGAGCAGTTCTTC.

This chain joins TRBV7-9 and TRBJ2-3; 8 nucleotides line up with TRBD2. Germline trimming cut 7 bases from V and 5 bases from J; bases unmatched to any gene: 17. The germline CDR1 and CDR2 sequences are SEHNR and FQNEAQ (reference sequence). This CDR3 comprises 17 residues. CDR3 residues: CASNWAPTTSVLDTQYF. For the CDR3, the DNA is TGTGCCAGCAACTGGGCCCCGACGACTAGCGTATTAGATACGCAGTATTTT.

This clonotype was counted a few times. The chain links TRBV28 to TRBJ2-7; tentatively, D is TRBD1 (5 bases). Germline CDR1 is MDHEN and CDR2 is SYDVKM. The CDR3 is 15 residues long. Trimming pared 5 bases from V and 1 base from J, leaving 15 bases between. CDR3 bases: TGTGCCAGCAGTCCCCAGGGCACTACATCCTACGAGCAGTACTTC. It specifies CASSPQGTTSYEQYF.

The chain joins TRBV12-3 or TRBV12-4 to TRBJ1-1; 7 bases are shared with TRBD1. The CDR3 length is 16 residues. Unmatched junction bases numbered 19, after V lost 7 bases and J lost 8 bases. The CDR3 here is CASTIQRTGPQGEAFF. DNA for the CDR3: TGTGCCAGCACTATTCAGAGGACAGGACCCCAGGGAGAAGCTTTCTTT.

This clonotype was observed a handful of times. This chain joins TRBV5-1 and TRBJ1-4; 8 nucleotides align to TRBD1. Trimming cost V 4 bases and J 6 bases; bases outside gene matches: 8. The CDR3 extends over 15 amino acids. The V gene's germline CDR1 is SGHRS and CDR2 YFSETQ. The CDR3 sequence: CASSLQGAPDEKLFF. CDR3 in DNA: TGCGCCAGCAGCCTTCAGGGGGCGCCGGATGAAAAACTGTTTTTT.

The CDR3 DNA reads TGTGCCAGCAGCTTAGAGGGCCCCGGGGAATACAATGAGCAGTTCTTC. It is translated as CASSLEGPGEYNEQFF. The chain joins TRBV7-6 to TRBJ2-1, with D possibly TRBD2 on 5 matching bases. The V gene's germline CDR1 is SGHVS and CDR2 FNYEAQ. The CDR3 length is 16 residues. The germline V and J ends were trimmed by 1 base and 4 bases, with 14 bases remaining between them. Together with reference TRBV7-6 and TRBJ2-1, the CDR3 gives the full variable domain: GAGVSQSPRYKVTKRGQDVALRCDPISGHVSLYWYRQALGQGPEFLTYFNYEAQQDKSGLPNDRFSAERPEGSISTLTIQRTEQRDSAMYRCASSLEGPGEYNEQFFGPGTRLTVL.

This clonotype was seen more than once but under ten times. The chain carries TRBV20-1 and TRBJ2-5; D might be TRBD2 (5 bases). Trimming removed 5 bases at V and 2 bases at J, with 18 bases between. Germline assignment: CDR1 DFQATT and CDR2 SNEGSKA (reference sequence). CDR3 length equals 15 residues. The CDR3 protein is CSAASTGETQETQYF. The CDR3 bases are TGCAGTGCTGCCTCAACCGGGGAAACACAAGAGACCCAGTACTTC.

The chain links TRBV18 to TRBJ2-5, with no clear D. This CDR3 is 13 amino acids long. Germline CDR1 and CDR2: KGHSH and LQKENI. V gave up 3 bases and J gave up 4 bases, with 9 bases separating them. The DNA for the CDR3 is TGTGCCAGCTCACCGGTTCTACGAGAGACCCAGTACTTC. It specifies CASSPVLRETQYF.

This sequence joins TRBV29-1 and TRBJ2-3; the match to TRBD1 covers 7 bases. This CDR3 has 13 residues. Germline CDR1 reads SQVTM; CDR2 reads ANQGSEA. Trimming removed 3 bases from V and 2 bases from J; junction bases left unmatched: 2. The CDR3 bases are TGCAGCGTTGAGGGACAGTACACAGATACGCAGTATTTT. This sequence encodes CSVEGQYTDTQYF.

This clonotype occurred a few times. As DNA, the CDR3 is TGTGCCAGCAGCTTGCTCCCCAGGCACGGCGGAGAGACCCAGTACTTC. It yields the protein CASSLLPRHGGETQYF. The chain employs TRBV5-4 and TRBJ2-5; no definite D call. Germline-derived CDR1 and CDR2 are SGHNT and YYREEE (reference sequence). Deletions cut 1 base from V and 4 bases from J, with 17 bases between. This CDR3 is 16 amino acids long.

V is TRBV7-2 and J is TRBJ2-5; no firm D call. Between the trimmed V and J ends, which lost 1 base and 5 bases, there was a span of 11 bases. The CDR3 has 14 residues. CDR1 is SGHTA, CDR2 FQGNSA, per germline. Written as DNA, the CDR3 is TGTGCCAGCAGCTTAGTTGTAGGGCGGGAGACCCAGTACTTC. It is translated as CASSLVVGRETQYF.

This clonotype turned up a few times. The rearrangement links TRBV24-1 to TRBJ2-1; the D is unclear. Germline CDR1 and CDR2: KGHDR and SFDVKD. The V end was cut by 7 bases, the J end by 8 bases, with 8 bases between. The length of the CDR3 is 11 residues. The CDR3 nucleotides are TGTGCCACCAGCGACTTCGATGAGCAGTTCTTC. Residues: CATSDFDEQFF.

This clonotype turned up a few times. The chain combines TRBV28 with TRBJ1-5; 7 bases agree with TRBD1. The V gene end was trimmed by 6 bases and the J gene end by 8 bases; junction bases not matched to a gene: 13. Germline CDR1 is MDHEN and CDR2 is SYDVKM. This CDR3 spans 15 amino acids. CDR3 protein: CASSPRGMYIEPQHF. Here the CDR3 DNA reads TGTGCCAGCAGCCCCAGGGGGATGTATATAGAGCCCCAGCATTTT.

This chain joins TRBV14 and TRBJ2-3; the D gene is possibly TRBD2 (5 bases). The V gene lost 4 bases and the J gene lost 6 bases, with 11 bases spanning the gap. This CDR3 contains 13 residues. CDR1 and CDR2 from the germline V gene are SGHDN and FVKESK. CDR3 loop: CASSRGWLDTQYF. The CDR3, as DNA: TGTGCCAGCAGCCGAGGGTGGTTGGATACGCAGTATTTT.

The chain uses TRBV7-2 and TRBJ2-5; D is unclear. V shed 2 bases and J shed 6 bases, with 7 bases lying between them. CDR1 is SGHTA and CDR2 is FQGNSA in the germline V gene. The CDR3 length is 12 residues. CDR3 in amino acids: CASSLREQTQYF. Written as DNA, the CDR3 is TGTGCCAGCAGCTTAAGAGAGCAGACCCAGTACTTC. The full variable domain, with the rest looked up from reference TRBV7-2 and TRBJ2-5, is GAGVSQSPSNKVTEKGKDVELRCDPISGHTALYWYRQSLGQGLEFLIYFQGNSAPDKSGLPSDRFSAERTGGSVSTLTIQRTQQEDSAVYLCASSLREQTQYFGPGTRLLVL.

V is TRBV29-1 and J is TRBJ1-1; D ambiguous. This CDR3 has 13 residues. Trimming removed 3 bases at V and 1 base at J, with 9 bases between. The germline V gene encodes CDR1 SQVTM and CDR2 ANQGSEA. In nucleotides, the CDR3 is TGCAGCGTTGAGGCCTGGGGGAACACTGAAGCTTTCTTT. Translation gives CSVEAWGNTEAFF.

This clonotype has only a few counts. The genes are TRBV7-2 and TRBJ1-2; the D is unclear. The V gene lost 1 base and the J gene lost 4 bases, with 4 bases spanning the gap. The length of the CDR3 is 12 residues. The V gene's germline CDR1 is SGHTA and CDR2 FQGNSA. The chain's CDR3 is CASSLESYGYTF. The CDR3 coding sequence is TGTGCCAGCAGCTTAGAGAGCTATGGCTACACCTTC.

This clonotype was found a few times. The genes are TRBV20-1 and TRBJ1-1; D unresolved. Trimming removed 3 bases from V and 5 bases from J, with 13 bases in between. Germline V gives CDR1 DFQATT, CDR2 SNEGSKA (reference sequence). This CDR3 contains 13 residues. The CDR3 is CSASERGGTEAFF. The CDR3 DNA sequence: TGCAGTGCTAGTGAACGGGGTGGTACTGAAGCTTTCTTT.

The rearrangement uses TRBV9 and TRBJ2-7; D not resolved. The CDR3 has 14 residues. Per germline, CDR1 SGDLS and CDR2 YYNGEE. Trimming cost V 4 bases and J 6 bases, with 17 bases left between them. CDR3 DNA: TGTGCCAGCAGCCCTCGACCGAGTGGTGGCGAGCAGTACTTC. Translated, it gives CASSPRPSGGEQYF.

CDR3 DNA sequence: TGTGCCAGCAGCTCAACTAGACTAGCGGGAGGGCGGAAGTTCTTC. Residues: CASSSTRLAGGRKFF. The rearrangement links TRBV7-2 to TRBJ2-1, with 14 bases aligning to TRBD2. The CDR3 sequence is 15 residues long. In germline, CDR1 is SGHTA, CDR2 FQGNSA. The V and J ends lost 4 bases and 14 bases, in that order; junction bases with no gene match: 10.

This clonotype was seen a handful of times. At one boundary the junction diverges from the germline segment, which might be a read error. The CDR3 is CASSLIAGAYNEQFF. Written as DNA, the CDR3 is TGTGCCAGCAGCTTGATAGCGGGAGCTTACAATGAGCAGTTCTTC. The chain has TRBV5-1 and TRBJ2-1; 9 nucleotides align to TRBD2. Germline-derived CDR1 and CDR2 are SGHRS and YFSETQ. The CDR3 contains 15 residues.

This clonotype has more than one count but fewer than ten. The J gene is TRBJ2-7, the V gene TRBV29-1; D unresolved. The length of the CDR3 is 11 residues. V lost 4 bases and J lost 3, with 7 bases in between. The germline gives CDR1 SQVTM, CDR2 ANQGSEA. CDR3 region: CSVVLFYEQYF. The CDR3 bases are TGCAGCGTTGTTTTATTCTACGAGCAGTACTTC.

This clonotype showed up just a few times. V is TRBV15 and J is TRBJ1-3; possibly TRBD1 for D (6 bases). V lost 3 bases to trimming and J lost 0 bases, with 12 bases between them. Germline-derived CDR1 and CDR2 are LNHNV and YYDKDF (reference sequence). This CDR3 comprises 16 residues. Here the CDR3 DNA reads TGTGCCACCAGCAGCAACAGGGCTGTCTCTGGAAACACCATATATTTT. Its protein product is CATSSNRAVSGNTIYF.

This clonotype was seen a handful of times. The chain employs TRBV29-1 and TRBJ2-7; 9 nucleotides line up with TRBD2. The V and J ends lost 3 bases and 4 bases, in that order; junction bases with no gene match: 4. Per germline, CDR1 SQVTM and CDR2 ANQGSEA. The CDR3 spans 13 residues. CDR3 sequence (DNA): TGCAGCGTTGAGGCTAGCGGGAAGTACGAGCAGTACTTC. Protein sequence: CSVEASGKYEQYF.

This chain's CDR3 is CASSDVAGPYQETQYF. CDR3 DNA sequence: TGCGCCAGCAGTGATGTAGCGGGACCCTACCAAGAGACCCAGTACTTC. This rearrangement joins TRBV10-1 to TRBJ2-5; TRBD2 agrees at 8 bases. Unmatched junction bases numbered 6, after V lost 3 bases and J lost 0 bases. This CDR3 has 16 amino acids. The V gene's germline CDR1 is WNHNN and CDR2 SYGVQD (reference sequence).

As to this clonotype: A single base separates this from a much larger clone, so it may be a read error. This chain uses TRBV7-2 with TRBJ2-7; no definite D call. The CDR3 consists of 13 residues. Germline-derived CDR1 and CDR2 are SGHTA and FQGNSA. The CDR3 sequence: CASSFGRGYEQHF. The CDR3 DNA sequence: TGTGCCAGCAGCTTCGGCAGAGGCTACGAGCAGCACTTC.

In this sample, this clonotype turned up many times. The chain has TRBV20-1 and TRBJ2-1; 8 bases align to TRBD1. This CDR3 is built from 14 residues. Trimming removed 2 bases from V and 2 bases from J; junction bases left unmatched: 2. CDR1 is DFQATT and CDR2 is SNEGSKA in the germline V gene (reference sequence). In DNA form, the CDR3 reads TGCAGTGCTAGACGGACAGGGACCTACAATGAGCAGTTCTTC. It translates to CSARRTGTYNEQFF.

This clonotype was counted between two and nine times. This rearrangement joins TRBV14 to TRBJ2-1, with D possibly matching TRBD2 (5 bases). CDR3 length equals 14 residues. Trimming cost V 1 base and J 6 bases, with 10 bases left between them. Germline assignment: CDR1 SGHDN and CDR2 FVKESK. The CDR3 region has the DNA TGTGCCAGCAGCCAAGTTCCTAGCTCCAATGAGCAGTTCTTC. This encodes CASSQVPSSNEQFF.

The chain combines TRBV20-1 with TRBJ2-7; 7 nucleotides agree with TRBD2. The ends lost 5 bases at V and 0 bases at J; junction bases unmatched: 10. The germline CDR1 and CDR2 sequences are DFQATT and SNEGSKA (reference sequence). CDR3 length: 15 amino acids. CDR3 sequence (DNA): TGCAGTGCTCAGTGGGCGGGGGACGACTCCTACGAGCAGTACTTC. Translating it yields CSAQWAGDDSYEQYF.